This T cell receptor beta chain comes out of a study of memory CD4+ T cells and cytomegalovirus serostatus. Overall study findings and caveats: A US-trained random forest predicted CMV serostatus with median AUC about 0.92.

The CDR3 contains 16 residues. Germline V gene data show CDR1 as LGHNT and CDR2 as FRNRAP. The V end lost 4 bases, the J end lost 2 bases, and 14 bases lay between the germline ends. Turning to this clone: Its antigen is still unknown.

Clones were sequenced by immunoSEQ multiplex PCR, and TCRdb holds only the in-frame ones, with some missing. The sample has over 50,000 clones, 82% seen once; the top ten hold roughly 0.95%. Single viable CD3+CD4+CD8-CD45RO+ cells were sorted as the memory CD4+ T cells. The chain uses TRBV12-5 and TRBJ2-2; maybe TRBD1 (5 bases). The specimen sequenced was memory CD4+ T cells from blood. The origin of this receptor is an adult in good health and CMV-seronegative. In DNA, the CDR3 is TGTGCTAGTGGTTGGCTCGACAGCCCTAACACCGGGGAGCTGTTTTTT. Translating it yields CASGWLDSPNTGELFF.